The subject of this entry is one T cell receptor (beta chain). The age range of participants was 18 to 89 years, with residence in approximately 25 US areas. This sample was taken from a study of blood T cell repertoires in COVID-19. Original processing methods: Estimates of nucleated cell counts were drawn from the amplification of reference gene primers. Here immunoSEQ multiplex PCR was the method, and the copy in TCRdb shows in-frame clones only, minus some. From that table come the V and J calls and clone size; the DNA was used to work out D and trimming. The profile covers roughly 340,000 clones, with approximately 90% appearing a single time and over 0.95% taken by the ten largest. From germline, CDR1 is ENHRY and CDR2 SYGVKD. The CDR3 has 15 amino acids. The V and J ends lost 2 bases and 3 bases, in that order; junction bases with no gene match: 5.

The sequencing input was PBMCs or T cells enriched from blood (not recorded which). This TCR was sampled from a man younger than 35 who had recovered from COVID-19. The chain combines TRBV10-3 with TRBJ2-3, with 7 positions matching TRBD2. CDR3 nucleotide sequence: TGTGCCATCAGTGAGGCAGCTAGCGGTACAGATACGCAGTATTTT. This encodes CAISEAASGTDTQYF.